The clone carrying this T cell receptor beta chain was recorded many times. Its antigen is not identified. Amplified regions were TCR beta CDR3 sequences from RNA transcripts. TCR CDR3 regions were first amplified by RT-PCR with HTBI primers. TCRdb reprocessed the multiplex PCR reads via MiXCR and lists one record per CDR3 protein. The sample holds around 290,000 distinct CDR3 sequences, approximately 15% seen once. Germline V gene lookup returns CDR1 SQVTM and CDR2 ANQGSEA. V dropped 2 bases and J dropped 1 base, with 8 bases sitting between them. CDR3 length: 13 residues. The data stem from a study of T cells in Graves' hyperthyroidism and ophthalmopathy. Lactation, pregnancy, other autoimmune disease or uncontrolled infection excluded patients. Findings and caveats of the study: Ophthalmopathy was separated from stable hyperthyroidism by a 13 V-J model.

The specimen sequenced was blood. This clonotype originated in a woman aged 35 to 49 with Graves' hyperthyroidism. The J gene is TRBJ2-5, the V gene TRBV29-1, with D perhaps TRBD1 (5 bases). For the CDR3, the DNA is TGCAGCGTTGAAAGGACAACCCAAGAGACCCAGTACTTC. Residues: CSVERTTQETQYF.